A selection of T cell receptor beta chains follows, all from one sample in a study of blood T cell repertoires in COVID-19. Only in-frame clones appear in the TCRdb table, and some are missing; sequencing was by immunoSEQ multiplex PCR. The table has hundreds of thousands of clones, around 84% seen once. The sequencing sample was made of PBMCs or T cells enriched from blood (not recorded which). All receptors come from a man aged 35 to 55 who had recovered from COVID-19. Each CDR3 is given with its conserved first and last residue. D genes are given only for firm matches. Rows may omit the clone size; those that give it use once, few, many or a size class.

>TRBJ1-6|TRBD1|once|TRBV19
TGTGCCAGTAGTCCCCGACAGGGCTTGGGGCCAAGTTCACCCCTCCACTTT
CASSPRQGLGPSSPLHF
>TRBJ2-1|NA|NA|TRBV25-1
TGTGCCAGCAGTCCGACTTTACCGTCCTACAATGAGCAGTTCTTC
CASSPTLPSYNEQFF
>TRBJ1-4|NA|NA|TRBV4-1
TGCGCCAGCAGCCACTACGGACACCCTTCCAATGAAAAACTGTTTTTT
CASSHYGHPSNEKLFF
>TRBJ1-3|TRBD1|NA|TRBV6-1
TGTGCCAGCAGTGACCGGGACAGTTACTCTGGAAACACCATATATTTT
CASSDRDSYSGNTIYF
>TRBJ2-1|TRBD1|NA|TRBV11-3
TGTGCCAGCAGCTTCCCCCTGGGACAGGGGACAAATGAGCAGTTCTTC
CASSFPLGQGTNEQFF
>TRBJ2-7|TRBD1|NA|TRBV7-6
TGTGCCAGCAGCTTAGGGGACAGGGGCTACGAGCAGTACTTC
CASSLGDRGYEQYF
>TRBJ1-5|TRBD1|NA|TRBV3-1/TRBV3-2
TGTGCCAGCAGCCAAGGGACAGGGTATAGCAATCAGCCCCAGCATTTT
CASSQGTGYSNQPQHF
>TRBJ2-7|TRBD2|NA|TRBV2
TGTGCCAGCAGGCCCGGACTAGCTAGGTACGAGCAGTACTTC
CASRPGLARYEQYF
>TRBJ2-7|NA|NA|TRBV12-3/TRBV12-4
TGTGCCAGCAGTCAAAACAGCTACGAGCAGTACTTC
CASSQNSYEQYF
>TRBJ2-2|NA|NA|TRBV2
TGTGCCAGCACCCGGGACTGGAACACCGGGGAGCTGTTTTTT
CASTRDWNTGELFF
>TRBJ2-1|NA|NA|TRBV13
TGTGCCAGCAGCTTGCCGGGACAACTCTACAATGAGCAGTTCTTC
CASSLPGQLYNEQFF
>TRBJ1-2|TRBD1|NA|TRBV5-1
TGCGCCAGCAGCTTGGGACAGGGACGGGGTGGCTACACCTTC
CASSLGQGRGGYTF
>TRBJ2-7|TRBD2|NA|TRBV11-2
TGTGCCAGCAGCTTAACTGGACTAGCGGGAGGCCCCTCCTACGAGCAGTACTTC
CASSLTGLAGGPSYEQYF
>TRBJ2-2|NA|NA|TRBV21-1
TGTGCCAGCAGCAAAGCAAGGGGGCGAGGAACCGGGGAGCTGTTTTTT
CASSKARGRGTGELFF
>TRBJ1-1|NA|NA|TRBV7-3
TGTGCCAGCAGCCCATTATCGGGGAACACTGAAGCTTTCTTT
CASSPLSGNTEAFF
>TRBJ2-2|NA|NA|TRBV5-4
TGTGCCAGCAGCTTGGGACCGAGGGTTGTTACTTCCGGGGAGCTGTTTTTT
CASSLGPRVVTSGELFF
>TRBJ1-1|NA|NA|TRBV6-5
TGTGCCAGCCGGGGTACCCAGCTTAACACTGAAGCTTTCTTT
CASRGTQLNTEAFF
>TRBJ1-1|TRBD1|NA|TRBV28
TGTGCCAGCAGTTTAATACAGGGGGCAGGGAACACTGAAGCTTTCTTT
CASSLIQGAGNTEAFF
>TRBJ1-6|NA|NA|TRBV28
TGTGCCAGCAGTTTAGGGCAATATAATTCACCCCTCCACTTT
CASSLGQYNSPLHF
>TRBJ2-1|NA|NA|TRBV5-4
TGTGCCAGCGGTTCGTCTCGGGGCTCCTACAATGAGCAGTTCTTC
CASGSSRGSYNEQFF
>TRBJ2-3|NA|once|TRBV27
TGTGCCAGCAGTGGAAGGAGGGCTCGCACAGATACGCAGTATTTT
CASSGRRARTDTQYF
>TRBJ1-1|NA|once|TRBV5-4
TGTGCCAGCAGCTTGCTTCAGGGGAACACTGAAGCTTTCTTT
CASSLLQGNTEAFF
>TRBJ1-4|NA|NA|TRBV28
TGTGCCAGCAGTTTCGGTGATGGGGCGCGAGATAATGAAAAACTGTTTTTT
CASSFGDGARDNEKLFF
>TRBJ1-4|NA|NA|TRBV30
TGTGCCAGTGAAGGGGCTAATGAAAAACTGTTTTTT
CASEGANEKLFF
>TRBJ1-2|NA|NA|TRBV3-1/TRBV3-2
TGTGCCAGCAGCCTTCCGGGACAATACCTTGCCTATGGCTACACCTTC
CASSLPGQYLAYGYTF
>TRBJ1-2|TRBD1|NA|TRBV18
TGTGCCACCGTGAATGCCGGGACAGGGGTTCCTGGCTACACCTTC
CATVNAGTGVPGYTF
>TRBJ2-5|TRBD1|NA|TRBV14
TGTGCCAGCAGCCAAGATAGGGCAGGGGGCGAGACCCAGTACTTC
CASSQDRAGGETQYF
>TRBJ1-5|NA|NA|TRBV24-1
TGTGCCACCAGTGATCAGACGGCAGGGTTAGGCCCCCAGCATTTT
CATSDQTAGLGPQHF
>TRBJ2-1|NA|NA|TRBV2
TGTGCCAGCCATAAGACTAGCTACAATGAGCAGTTCTTC
CASHKTSYNEQFF
>TRBJ1-2|NA|few|TRBV4-1
TGCGCCAGCAGCCAGGAAACGGGGGTTGGCTACACCTTC
CASSQETGVGYTF
>TRBJ1-6|TRBD1|NA|TRBV7-9
TGTGCCAGCAGCCAGGGACAGTTGAATTCACCCCTCCACTTT
CASSQGQLNSPLHF
>TRBJ2-1|TRBD1|NA|TRBV18
TGTGCCAGCTCACCAACCGGACAGGGGGCAGGGCAGTTCTTC
CASSPTGQGAGQFF
>TRBJ1-2|NA|NA|TRBV9
TGTGCCAGCAGCGTAGGGGCAGGTCCGCTCTATGGCTACACCTTC
CASSVGAGPLYGYTF
>TRBJ2-5|TRBD2|NA|TRBV5-4
TGTGCCAGCAGCACCTTAGCGGGAGTTAGAGAGACCCAGTACTTC
CASSTLAGVRETQYF
>TRBJ1-1|NA|NA|TRBV28
TGTGCCAGCAGTCCTACAGTACCTTTTGAAGCTTTCTTT
CASSPTVPFEAFF
>TRBJ2-4|NA|NA|TRBV3-1/TRBV3-2
TGTGCCAGCAGCGGGCAGTTCGGCTCCGAAAACATTCAGTACTTC
CASSGQFGSENIQYF
>TRBJ1-6|NA|few|TRBV19
TGTGCCAGTAGTGAAGGCCGGGACGGGAGGTGGCCCCTCCACTTT
CASSEGRDGRWPLHF
>TRBJ2-5|TRBD1|NA|TRBV19
TGTGCCAGTAAGCGAAACAGGGGAGAGACCCAGTACTTC
CASKRNRGETQYF
>TRBJ1-1|TRBD1|NA|TRBV4-1
TGCGCCAGCAGCCAAGGCGGGACAGCGGCGAACACTGAAGCTTTCTTT
CASSQGGTAANTEAFF
>TRBJ2-1|NA|NA|TRBV21-1
TGTGCCAGCAGACCAGCCTACAATGAGCAGTTCTTC
CASRPAYNEQFF
>TRBJ2-7|TRBD2|NA|TRBV5-4
TGTGCCAGCAGCTTGTTGTCTAGCGGGGACGAGCAGTACTTC
CASSLLSSGDEQYF
>TRBJ2-5|NA|NA|TRBV7-6
TGTGCCAGCAGCTTAGCCCCTGGGGGCCAGGAGACCCAGTACTTC
CASSLAPGGQETQYF
>TRBJ2-7|TRBD2|NA|TRBV18
TGTGCCAGCTCACCGGGACTAGCGGGGGGAATGGAGCAGTACTTC
CASSPGLAGGMEQYF
>TRBJ1-2|TRBD1|NA|TRBV19
TGTGCCAGCGTTCAAACAGGGGCTCCTAACTATGGCTACACCTTC
CASVQTGAPNYGYTF
>TRBJ1-5|NA|NA|TRBV19
TGTGCCAGTAGCCGTGGACAGCTCAATCAGCCCCAGCATTTT
CASSRGQLNQPQHF